Below are 23 T cell receptor beta chains sequenced from a single sample in a study of blood T cell repertoires in COVID-19. TCRdb keeps only in-frame clones here, not all; method: immunoSEQ multiplex PCR. The sample shows roughly 250,000 clones, under 85% of them seen only once. The sequenced material came from peripheral blood. The receptors derive from a human donor with COVID-19, enrolled during active disease. The donor label of this sample is uncertain.

The rearrangement joins TRBV6-1 to TRBJ1-1, with D hard to call. The CDR3 runs to 14 residues. Germline values: CDR1 MNHNS, CDR2 SASEGT. V shed 3 bases and J shed 1 base, with 9 bases lying between them. CDR3 bases: TGTGCCAGCAGTGATATTGACACGAACACTGAAGCTTTCTTT. It translates to CASSDIDTNTEAFF.

Only one count was recorded for this clone. The chain has TRBV19 and TRBJ1-1; TRBD1 agrees at 11 bases. V shed 6 bases and J 4 bases; nucleotides not matched to a gene: 4. Germline V CDR1 and CDR2: LNHDA, SQIVND (reference sequence). This CDR3 is 14 amino acids long. CDR3 bases: TGTGCCAGTAGGGGGACAGGGGGTGGCACTGAAGCTTTCTTT. This encodes CASRGTGGGTEAFF.

The rearrangement links TRBV10-3 to TRBJ1-2, with 11 bases aligning to TRBD1. This CDR3 has 13 amino acids. From germline, CDR1 is ENHRY and CDR2 SYGVKD. V was pared by 6 bases and J by 6 bases, with 3 bases of the junction left unmatched. The CDR3 DNA reads as TGTGCCATCAGCCCGGGACAGGGGGATGGCTACACCTTC. Its protein product is CAISPGQGDGYTF.

This clone came up once. V gene TRBV5-1 combines with J gene TRBJ2-5; TRBD2 aligns across 9 bases. J lost 5 bases, V lost 4 bases, and 12 bases had no gene match. Germline CDR1 and CDR2: SGHRS and YFSETQ. The CDR3 length is 16 residues. The CDR3 nucleotides read TGCGCCAGCAGCCCCCAGGGGGGGACTAGCCGCGAGACCCAGTACTTC. Translation: CASSPQGGTSRETQYF.

J is TRBJ1-6 and V is TRBV27; 7 nucleotides agree with TRBD1. The trim removed 6 bases at V and 7 bases at J, leaving 15 bases unmatched. The CDR3 sequence is 17 residues long. From germline, CDR1 is MNHEY and CDR2 SMNVEV (reference sequence). CDR3 DNA sequence: TGTGCCAGCAGCGTAACGGCGGGACAGCCAGTAAATTCACCCCTCCACTTT. Translating it yields CASSVTAGQPVNSPLHF.

This chain links TRBV7-4 with TRBJ2-7, with a possible D match to TRBD1 (6 bases). CDR1 SGHVT and CDR2 SQSDAQ come from the germline V gene. The V and J ends lost 4 bases and 3 bases respectively, with 10 bases between them. The CDR3 loop spans 13 amino acids. CDR3 in DNA: TGTGCCAGCAGCTCTCAGGGGATCTACGAGCAGTACTTC. This codes for CASSSQGIYEQYF.

DNA for the CDR3: TGTGCCAGCAGCCCACAGGCAGGGGTGAGTAATTCACCCCTCCACTTT. This gives the protein CASSPQAGVSNSPLHF. The J gene is TRBJ1-6, the V gene TRBV7-2; D is perhaps TRBD1 (6 bases). Trimming left V 5 bases short and J 6 bases short, with 17 bases between. CDR3 length: 16 amino acids. The V gene's germline CDR1 is SGHTA and CDR2 FQGNSA.

The chain recombines TRBV11-2 with TRBJ1-1; the D gene is possibly TRBD1 (6 bases). The CDR3 is 14 residues long. The V gene lost 5 bases and the J gene lost 5 bases, with 15 bases spanning the gap. CDR1 and CDR2 from the germline V gene are SGHAT and FQNNGV. The CDR3 bases are TGTGCCAGCAGCGCGGACTGGGGGCGGACTGAAGCTTTCTTT. This gives the protein CASSADWGRTEAFF.

V usage is TRBV11-3 and J usage is TRBJ2-5; 10 bases align to TRBD1. The ends lost 4 bases at V and 5 bases at J; junction bases unmatched: 7. Germline lookup yields CDR1 SGHNT and CDR2 YENEEA. The CDR3 extends over 15 amino acids. The CDR3 loop is CASSSGQGSWETQYF. DNA of the CDR3: TGTGCCAGCAGCTCGGGACAGGGGTCTTGGGAGACCCAGTACTTC.

The V call is TRBV7-9, the J call TRBJ1-1, with D tentatively TRBD1 (5 bases). Germline CDR1 and CDR2: SEHNR and FQNEAQ (reference sequence). V was pared by 5 bases and J by 2 bases, with 12 bases between. The CDR3 contains 14 residues. The CDR3, as DNA: TGTGCCAGCAGCCGACAGCACCTCAACACTGAAGCTTTCTTT. This codes for CASSRQHLNTEAFF.

This rearrangement joins TRBV7-3 to TRBJ2-3; 9 nucleotides match TRBD1. CDR3 length: 14 residues. CDR1 is SGHTA, CDR2 FQGTGA, per germline. V lost 5 bases to trimming and J lost 6 bases; unmatched junction nucleotides: 6. The CDR3 DNA sequence: TGTGCCAGCAGCCCAACAGGGGGCGAGGATACGCAGTATTTT. Its translation is CASSPTGGEDTQYF.

The chain employs TRBV20-1 and TRBJ2-5; 9 bases agree with TRBD2. The CDR3 length is 14 residues. Germline V gene lookup returns CDR1 DFQATT and CDR2 SNEGSKA (reference sequence). V trimming: 3 bases; J trimming: 6 bases; junction bases outside the gene matches: 8. The CDR3 region is CSASGLAGSKTQYF. As DNA, the CDR3 is TGCAGTGCTAGTGGGCTAGCGGGATCTAAGACCCAGTACTTC.

The rearrangement links TRBV3-1 (or the pseudogene TRBV3-2) to TRBJ1-2; possible D gene TRBD1, 6 bases. CDR1 and CDR2 from the germline V gene are LGHDT and YNNKEL (reference sequence). V was trimmed by 4 bases and J by 2 bases, leaving 8 bases between them. This CDR3 has 13 amino acids. CDR3 sequence (DNA): TGTGCCAGCAGCCCGCAGGGGAACTATGGCTACACCTTC. Encoded protein: CASSPQGNYGYTF.

V and J are TRBV19 and TRBJ1-1; tentatively, D is TRBD1 (6 bases). Germline V lookup: CDR1 LNHDA, CDR2 SQIVND (reference sequence). CDR3 length equals 18 residues. The V gene lost 5 bases and the J gene lost 3 bases, with 25 bases spanning the gap. CDR3 protein: CASSPGRLDQGRDTEAFF. CDR3 coding DNA: TGTGCCAGTAGTCCGGGCCGGCTAGATCAGGGGAGGGACACTGAAGCTTTCTTT.

This clone was observed a few times. The chain uses TRBV5-6 and TRBJ2-7; a weak D match, TRBD2 (6 bases). V was cut by 3 bases and J by 6 bases, with 13 bases left in between. There are 13 residues in the CDR3. Germline V gene lookup returns CDR1 SGHDT and CDR2 YYEEEE. As DNA, the CDR3 is TGTGCCAGCAGCTCGGGAGTTAGGGCCGAGCAGTACTTC. Encoded protein: CASSSGVRAEQYF. The variable domain in full, with the rest retrieved from reference TRBV5-6 and TRBJ2-7, is DAGVTQSPTHLIKTRGQQVTLRCSPKSGHDTVSWYQQALGQGPQFIFQYYEEEERQRGNFPDRFSGHQFPNYSSELNVNALLLGDSALYLCASSSGVRAEQYFGPGTRLTVT.

The chain combines TRBV5-1 with TRBJ1-6; D is uncertain. Germline CDR1 and CDR2: SGHRS and YFSETQ. The CDR3 has 12 residues. Between the trimmed V and J ends, which lost 4 bases and 7 bases, there was a span of 6 bases. The CDR3 bases are TGCGCCAGCAGCCGGGAAAATTCACCCCTCCACTTT. Translated, it gives CASSRENSPLHF.

V gene TRBV5-4 combines with J gene TRBJ1-5, with 7 positions matching TRBD1. The CDR3 consists of 15 residues. CDR1 SGHNT and CDR2 YYREEE come from the germline V gene (reference sequence). Losses at the gene ends were 5 bases for V and 9 bases for J; bases not matched to a gene: 14. DNA for the CDR3: TGTGCCAGCAGTTCAGGGGGTACCCGCGCTTGGCCCCAGCATTTT. Protein product: CASSSGGTRAWPQHF.

The chain uses TRBV2 and TRBJ1-6; 9 positions match TRBD1. Germline-derived CDR1 and CDR2 are SNHLY and FYNNEI. The ends lost 11 bases at V and 7 bases at J; junction bases unmatched: 9. The CDR3 spans 14 residues. The CDR3 DNA sequence: TGTGCCTCCTCGTGGGACAGGGAGAATTCACCCCTCCACTTT. It encodes CASSWDRENSPLHF.

The rearrangement links TRBV11-3 to TRBJ2-5; 10 nucleotides agree with TRBD1. Germline lookup yields CDR1 SGHNT and CDR2 YENEEA. The junction had 12 bases not matched to a gene; V was cut back by 4 bases and J by 4 bases. The CDR3 loop spans 17 amino acids. The CDR3 sequence is CASSYGRQGAVGETQYF. CDR3 DNA sequence: TGTGCCAGCAGCTACGGTAGACAGGGGGCGGTGGGAGAGACCCAGTACTTC.

The CDR3 DNA is TGTGCCACCAGCAGAGAGAACAGGGCTACTGAAGCTTTCTTT. Amino acid sequence: CATSRENRATEAFF. The gene calls are TRBV15 and TRBJ1-1; D possibly corresponds to TRBD1 (6 bases). V shed 0 bases and J shed 5 bases, with 10 bases lying between them. CDR1 LNHNV and CDR2 YYDKDF come from the germline V gene (reference sequence). The length of the CDR3 is 14 residues.

The V gene is TRBV3-1 (or the pseudogene TRBV3-2), the J gene TRBJ1-1; D may be TRBD1 (6 bases). The V end lost 3 bases, the J end lost 5 bases, and 13 bases lay between the germline ends. The germline CDR1 and CDR2 sequences are LGHDT and YNNKEL (reference sequence). This CDR3 contains 14 residues. CDR3 sequence (DNA): TGTGCCAGCAGCCAGGGAGGGGGACGGACTGAAGCTTTCTTT. It yields the protein CASSQGGGRTEAFF.

The chain combines TRBV5-6 with TRBJ1-5, with D possibly TRBD1 on 6 matching bases. CDR1 SGHDT and CDR2 YYEEEE come from the germline V gene. CDR3 length equals 13 residues. Trimming pared 2 bases from V and 6 bases from J, leaving 9 bases between. The CDR3 reads CASSFQGGQPQHF. The CDR3 DNA follows: TGTGCCAGCAGCTTCCAAGGGGGTCAGCCCCAGCATTTT.

This clone was detected only once. This chain joins TRBV29-1 and TRBJ2-7, with TRBD1 matching over 11 bases. The CDR3 contains 13 residues. Germline loops: CDR1 SQVTM, CDR2 ANQGSEA. J was trimmed by 4 bases and V by 8 bases; bases with no gene match: 7. This CDR3 reads CSCGTGGTYEQYF. CDR3 nucleotide sequence: TGCAGCTGCGGGACAGGGGGGACGTACGAGCAGTACTTC.